This T cell receptor beta chain was captured in a study of long-term antiretroviral therapy in people with HIV. The V end lost 5 bases, the J end lost 6 bases, and 10 bases lay between the germline ends. Germline V gives CDR1 SEHNR, CDR2 FQNEAQ (reference sequence). The CDR3 length is 12 residues. The study, taken as a whole, reports: HIV repertoires showed narrower CDR3 length ranges than controls. With ART, diversity went up but was still lower than in transplant donor controls. Blood, drawn from the mid-2000s to the late 2010s, may reflect older ART regimens.

The assay, immunoSEQ v3.0, was run at survey level. What sequencing targeted per sample was about 35,000-55,000 T-cell genomes. Repertoires were generated with immunoSEQ multiplex PCR, while TCRdb's copy carries only in-frame clones and drops some. Of roughly 23,000 clones listed, 85% to 90% are singletons. With regard to this clone: Its antigen is not known.

The sequence came from a woman aged 30 to 39 with HIV. V is TRBV7-9 and J is TRBJ1-2, with unresolved D. This sample comprised unsorted PBMCs, obtained 1.8 years before starting antiretroviral therapy. The CDR3 region has the DNA TGTGCCAGCAGCCCCTTGACTCATGGCTACACCTTC. Translation: CASSPLTHGYTF. Full variable domain (missing parts from reference TRBV7-9 and TRBJ1-2): DTGVSQNPRHKITKRGQNVTFRCDPISEHNRLYWYRQTLGQGPEFLTYFQNEAQLEKSRLLSDRFSAERPKGSFSTLEIQRTEQGDSAMYLCASSPLTHGYTFGSGTRLTVV.